This TCR beta chain appears in the sequencing data of a study of T cell changes during pregnancy in multiple sclerosis. Clones were read by immunoSEQ multiplex PCR, and TCRdb kept only the in-frame ones, dropping some. The table lists about 44,000 clones, 96% of them singletons, with over 0.8% in the top ten. CDR1 and CDR2 (germline): MNHEY, SMNVEV (reference sequence). V lost 3 bases and J lost 2, with 11 bases in between. CDR3 length: 14 amino acids. Sequencing used peripheral blood, obtained in the second trimester of pregnancy. This TCR came from a female donor with multiple sclerosis, enrolled in a pregnancy study. The V call is TRBV27, the J call TRBJ2-7; tentatively, D is TRBD2 (5 bases). CDR3 in amino acids: CASSFRETPYEQYF. CDR3 DNA sequence: TGTGCCAGCAGTTTTAGGGAGACCCCCTACGAGCAGTACTTC.